This passage covers 17 T cell receptor beta chains from one sample sequenced in a study of blood T cell repertoires in COVID-19. TCRdb's copy holds only in-frame clones and misses some; the assay was immunoSEQ multiplex PCR. This table holds under 250,000 clones, around 90% found once. The sequencing sample was made of PBMCs or T cells enriched from blood (not recorded which). These receptors were collected from a man in his thirties or forties who had recovered from COVID-19.

The chain is built from TRBV12-3 or TRBV12-4 and TRBJ1-2; TRBD1 matches 7 bases. J was trimmed by 2 bases and V by 6 bases; bases with no gene match: 3. CDR3 length equals 13 residues. CDR3 DNA sequence: TGTGCCAGCAGATCACAGGGGAACTATGGCTACACCTTC. It codes for CASRSQGNYGYTF.

The rearrangement links TRBV6-5 to TRBJ1-2; no clear D. CDR3 length: 14 amino acids. Germline V gene lookup returns CDR1 MNHEY and CDR2 SVGAGI. V was shortened by 1 base and J by 0 bases, with 6 bases between the two germline ends. The CDR3 region is CASSYYGANYGYTF. In DNA form, the CDR3 reads TGTGCCAGCAGTTACTACGGGGCTAACTATGGCTACACCTTC.

This clone was detected a few times. CDR3 nucleotide sequence: TGTGCCAGCAGTGAAAGTCTGGGACTAGCGCTTTACAATGAGCAGTTCTTC. It encodes CASSESLGLALYNEQFF. This chain joins TRBV2 and TRBJ2-1, with TRBD2 identical over 10 bases. This CDR3 contains 17 residues. J was trimmed by 4 bases and V by 2 bases; bases with no gene match: 8. CDR1 and CDR2 (germline): SNHLY, FYNNEI.

The chain couples TRBV6-4 to TRBJ1-1, with D possibly matching TRBD1 (5 bases). The CDR3 runs to 17 residues. Trimming took 8 bases from V and 4 from J, leaving 26 bases between them. The germline V gene encodes CDR1 MRHNA and CDR2 SNTAGT. The CDR3 region has the DNA TGTGCCAGCCAGGATGGGGCTCCAGGGCGGGGTTCCACTGAAGCTTTCTTT. As protein: CASQDGAPGRGSTEAFF.

The V and J genes are TRBV5-6 and TRBJ1-3; 10 nucleotides agree with TRBD1. The trim removed 3 bases at V and 4 bases at J, leaving 4 bases unmatched. The CDR3 has 15 amino acids. Germline V gives CDR1 SGHDT, CDR2 YYEEEE. This CDR3 reads CASSSGQGRGNTIYF. The DNA for the CDR3 is TGTGCCAGCAGCTCGGGACAGGGGCGAGGAAACACCATATATTTT.

The V gene is TRBV28, the J gene TRBJ2-3, with D hard to call. From germline, CDR1 is MDHEN and CDR2 SYDVKM. Trimming pared 5 bases from V and 3 bases from J, leaving 9 bases between. The CDR3 totals 13 residues. The CDR3 DNA reads TGTGCCAGCAGTCCTTACGCGACAGATACGCAGTATTTT. Protein: CASSPYATDTQYF.

J is TRBJ1-1 and V is TRBV18; a possible D gene is TRBD1 (5 bases). CDR3 length: 15 residues. Between the trimmed V and J ends, which lost 2 bases and 4 bases, there was a span of 14 bases. Germline CDR1 KGHSH, CDR2 LQKENI. The CDR3 sequence: CASSPSTAGPTEAFF. CDR3 in DNA: TGTGCCAGCTCACCATCAACGGCAGGGCCCACTGAAGCTTTCTTT. Supplemented by reference TRBV18 and TRBJ1-1, the full variable domain reads NAGVMQNPRHLVRRRGQEARLRCSPMKGHSHVYWYRQLPEEGLKFMVYLQKENIIDESGMPKERFSAEFPKEGPSILRIQQVVRGDSAAYFCASSPSTAGPTEAFFGQGTRLTVV.

The chain uses TRBV2 and TRBJ2-1; TRBD2 matches 10 bases. This CDR3 is built from 14 residues. CDR1 is SNHLY, CDR2 FYNNEI, per germline. The J segment lost 6 bases and the V segment lost 6 bases, leaving 5 bases of the junction unmatched. The CDR3 sequence is CASSGTSVSNEQFF. The CDR3 bases are TGTGCCAGCAGCGGGACTAGCGTCTCCAATGAGCAGTTCTTC.

V usage is TRBV19 and J usage is TRBJ1-3; D is unclear. This CDR3 region has 13 residues. Germline lookup yields CDR1 LNHDA and CDR2 SQIVND (reference sequence). Between the trimmed V and J ends, which lost 6 bases and 1 base, there was a span of 7 bases. CDR3 sequence (DNA): TGTGCCAGTAGCCGAGCGTCTGGAAACACCATATATTTT. Its translation is CASSRASGNTIYF.

The genes are TRBV6-5 and TRBJ2-1; 13 nucleotides agree with TRBD2. CDR3 length: 15 amino acids. V shed 5 bases and J 7 bases; nucleotides not matched to a gene: 5. Germline loops: CDR1 MNHEY, CDR2 SVGAGI. DNA for the CDR3: TGTGCCAGCAGTCCCGGGACTAGCGGGGTGAATGAGCAGTTCTTC. This gives the protein CASSPGTSGVNEQFF.

V usage is TRBV18 and J usage is TRBJ1-4; 8 bases align to TRBD1. Germline loops: CDR1 KGHSH, CDR2 LQKENI. V dropped 1 base and J dropped 8; count of bases not matched to a gene: 6. The CDR3 consists of 15 residues. CDR3: CASSPRTGGGEKLFF. The CDR3 nucleotides read TGTGCCAGCTCACCACGAACAGGGGGTGGCGAAAAACTGTTTTTT.

The chain recombines TRBV10-3 with TRBJ1-3, with a weak D call TRBD1 (5 bases). The CDR3 has 14 residues. Trimming cost V 2 bases and J 3 bases, with 8 bases left between them. Germline CDR1 is ENHRY and CDR2 is SYGVKD. The CDR3 nucleotides are TGTGCCATCAGTGAGCAAGGGGTTGGAAACACCATATATTTT. It encodes CAISEQGVGNTIYF.

As DNA, the CDR3 is TGTGCCAGCCATAGAGAAAACCTTTCTGGGGCCAACGTCCTGACTTTC. This gives the protein CASHRENLSGANVLTF. The chain links TRBV2 to TRBJ2-6; no definite D call. V lost 8 bases and J 1 base, leaving 15 bases between the germline ends. The length of the CDR3 is 16 residues. CDR1 and CDR2 (germline): SNHLY, FYNNEI.

The chain has TRBV9 and TRBJ2-7, with TRBD1 matching over 7 bases. Trimming cost V 0 bases and J 9 bases; bases outside gene matches: 6. This CDR3 comprises 13 residues. Germline-derived CDR1 and CDR2 are SGDLS and YYNGEE. The CDR3 bases are TGTGCCAGCAGCGTAGGGGGACAGACCGGGCAGTACTTC. It translates to CASSVGGQTGQYF.

The rearrangement joins TRBV19 to TRBJ2-7, with TRBD1 matching over 7 bases. The CDR3 runs 14 residues. Trimming removed 3 bases from V and 3 bases from J; junction bases left unmatched: 5. Germline lookup yields CDR1 LNHDA and CDR2 SQIVND (reference sequence). CDR3 protein: CASSMGTDLYEQYF. The CDR3 region has the DNA TGTGCCAGTAGTATGGGGACAGACCTCTACGAGCAGTACTTC.

This chain uses TRBV7-3 with TRBJ2-2; 7 bases line up with TRBD2. The CDR3 is made up of 18 amino acids. Germline CDR1 is SGHTA and CDR2 is FQGTGA. V dropped 5 bases and J dropped 1; count of bases not matched to a gene: 13. The CDR3 spells CASSPEGLGHVNTGELFF. The CDR3 DNA reads as TGTGCCAGCAGCCCCGAAGGACTAGGTCATGTGAACACCGGGGAGCTGTTTTTT.

Only one count was recorded for this clone. This chain joins TRBV5-1 and TRBJ1-6, with D tentatively TRBD1 (5 bases). Germline V gives CDR1 SGHRS, CDR2 YFSETQ. V was cut by 0 bases and J by 7 bases, with 8 bases left in between. The CDR3 has 14 amino acids. CDR3 in DNA: TGCGCCAGCAGCTTGGTTCGGGGGAATTCACCCCTCCACTTT. It encodes CASSLVRGNSPLHF.